The rows below give T cell receptor beta chains drawn from one sample of a study of long-term antiretroviral therapy in people with HIV. Repertoires were generated with immunoSEQ multiplex PCR, while TCRdb's copy carries only in-frame clones and drops some. In the table there are over 25,000 clones, about four fifths of which are singletons. Sequenced here: unsorted PBMCs, sampled 3 years after starting antiretroviral therapy. These receptors were taken from a man between 40 and 49 years old with HIV. CDR3s include the opening cysteine and the closing phenylalanine or tryptophan. D genes are given only for firm matches. The size entry is marked missing in some rows and otherwise reads once, few, many or a size class.

d_call clone_size j_call v_call cdr3_aa cdr3_nt
. . TRBJ1-5 TRBV11-3 CASRGPLRGQPQHF TGTGCCAGCAGAGGACCCCTGAGGGGTCAGCCCCAGCATTTT
TRBD1 medium-sized TRBJ2-7 TRBV14 CASSQETGWYEQYF TGTGCCAGCAGCCAAGAGACAGGGTGGTACGAGCAGTACTTC
TRBD1 . TRBJ1-2 TRBV11-2 CASSSSGTGGYYGYTF TGTGCCAGCAGCTCTTCCGGGACAGGGGGCTACTATGGCTACACCTTC
. . TRBJ2-5 TRBV11-3 CASSSWGETQYF TGTGCCAGCAGCTCGTGGGGGGAGACCCAGTACTTC
. . TRBJ2-1 TRBV18 CASSPQGSYNEQFF TGTGCCAGCTCACCACAGGGGTCCTACAATGAGCAGTTCTTC
. . TRBJ2-7 TRBV11-2 CASSPYPYEQYF TGTGCCAGCAGCCCCTACCCCTACGAGCAGTACTTC
TRBD2 . TRBJ2-1 TRBV5-1 CASSLVASGYNEQFF TGCGCCAGCAGCTTGGTCGCTAGCGGGTACAATGAGCAGTTCTTC
TRBD1 few TRBJ1-2 TRBV2 CASSAGQGANYGYTF TGTGCCAGCAGCGCCGGACAGGGGGCAAACTATGGCTACACCTTC
. . TRBJ1-5 TRBV7-2 CASSFGGDSSNQPQHF TGTGCCAGCAGCTTTGGCGGAGACAGTAGCAATCAGCCCCAGCATTTT
. few TRBJ1-3 TRBV9 CASSDQGLSGNTIYF TGTGCCAGCAGCGACCAGGGCCTCTCTGGAAACACCATATATTTT
. . TRBJ1-1 TRBV27 CASSIDVPAGTEAFF TGTGCCAGCAGTATCGACGTTCCCGCGGGCACTGAAGCTTTCTTT
. . TRBJ2-3 TRBV7-2 CASSLFAGTSTDTQYF TGTGCCAGCAGCTTATTCGCGGGGACTAGCACAGATACGCAGTATTTT
. . TRBJ1-5 TRBV4-3 CASSLIRDGNQPQHF TGCGCCAGCAGCCTAATCCGGGACGGGAATCAGCCCCAGCATTTT
. . TRBJ1-5 TRBV2 CASRVGGSNQPQHF TGTGCCAGCAGAGTAGGGGGGAGCAATCAGCCCCAGCATTTT
TRBD1 . TRBJ2-5 TRBV19 CASSGQGAGETQYF TGTGCCAGTAGCGGACAGGGGGCAGGGGAGACCCAGTACTTC
TRBD1 . TRBJ2-2 TRBV5-1 CASSFQGADTGELFF TGCGCCAGCAGCTTTCAGGGGGCGGACACCGGGGAGCTGTTTTTT
. once TRBJ1-1 TRBV19 CATYGLGGVNTEAFF TGTGCCACCTACGGGCTTGGGGGCGTGAACACTGAAGCTTTCTTT
. few TRBJ2-7 TRBV7-2 CASSLNYEGRYF TGTGCCAGCAGCTTAAATTATGAGGGGCGGTACTTC
TRBD1 few TRBJ2-7 TRBV7-8 CASSSETGYSSYEQYF TGTGCCAGCAGCTCGGAGACAGGGTATAGCTCCTACGAGCAGTACTTC
TRBD1 . TRBJ2-4 TRBV19 CASKVGGQQKNIQYF TGTGCCAGTAAGGTAGGGGGACAGCAGAAAAACATTCAGTACTTC
. . TRBJ2-7 TRBV11-2 CASSLVATNEQYF TGTGCCAGCAGCTTAGTCGCTACAAACGAGCAGTACTTC
TRBD2 . TRBJ2-2 TRBV11-2 CASSLDWASGNTGELFF TGTGCCAGCAGCTTAGATTGGGCTAGCGGAAACACCGGGGAGCTGTTTTTT